This T cell receptor beta chain derives from a study of blood T cells in healthy people across ages (dated by TCRdb to between 2015 and 2017). Notes on the research overall: In model experiments, template switching captured roughly one uniquely barcoded TCR beta cDNA molecule for every two T cells. Using deep sequencing normalized with unique cDNA molecular identifiers, the study measured how TCR beta repertoire diversity changes with age. Donors were grouped into four age groups: young (average roughly 15 years), middle-aged (around 39), aged (about 60) and long-lived (approximately 81). For two donors (one aged 18 to 30 and one aged 80 or older), the study analyzed two additional independent replicas of 1 million unique cDNA reads from the same blood draw. The investigation overall reported the following: Bulk unsorted PBMC profiling prevented conclusive comparison of naive and antigen-experienced compartments. Because donor CMV infection status was unknown, age-related changes in expanded clonotypes were potentially confounded. The long-lived group showed more naive CD4+ T cells, fewer expanded clones and increased TCR diversity than the aged group, suggesting age selection. Estimates of total diversity from one million sequenced T cells were regarded as lower bounds and underestimates. Observed TCR beta diversity per million T cells fell roughly linearly with age, and a significant reduction was already apparent by age about 38. The percentage of naive T cells measured by flow cytometry correlated strongly with observed TCR beta diversity.

Library generation was performed with 5' RACE. Sequencing was carried out with an Illumina HiSeq 2500. The second PCR ran for about 6 to 11 cycles and used a J-beta primer mix along with a sample-barcoded 5' primer. A template-switch 5' adaptor carrying 12 random nucleotides introduced a unique molecular identifier onto each TCR beta cDNA molecule. Each sample yielded at least 2.5 million CDR3-containing paired-end reads. First-strand cDNA synthesis was performed from all RNA using the Mint cDNA synthesis kit, with priming by a TRBC-specific oligonucleotide. After uracil-DNA glycosylase treatment, a first 18-cycle PCR used universal primers M1SS and BC2_uni_R on all cDNA. As for the original processing: For normalization, 1 million high-quality reads, each with a distinct molecular identifier, were randomly selected from each sample. Reads with shared molecular identifiers were discarded instead of being binned into consensus sequences. MiTCR, with a Q25 quality threshold and the strictest error-elimination algorithm, was used for CDR3 identification, clonotype clustering and error correction. A nonparametric unseen species model with Euler transformation was used to estimate a lower bound on total TCR beta diversity. The public reads were reprocessed in TCRdb via fastp at Q25 and MiXCR, keeping in-frame beta chains. Each record represents a unique CDR3 protein, reported with the most common genes and DNA among its rows. TCRdb's processing, not the authors' own work, is the source of the V and J calls. Here the sample has about 930,000 distinct CDR3 sequences; 25% to 30% occur a single time. The ten largest clones take up 10% to 13% of the sample.

Donors were around 37 systemically healthy Caucasian individuals from Russia aged roughly 6 to 90 years. Each donor gave roughly 9.5 milliliters of peripheral blood, collected into EDTA-treated Vacutainer tubes. Ficoll-Paque density-gradient centrifugation was used to isolate PBMCs, with at least 6.5 million per sample. Total RNA, at least 5.5 micrograms per sample, was extracted from PBMCs with Trizol reagent. For every donor, flow cytometry on a PBMC aliquot measured the percentage of naive CD45RAhigh/CD27high T cells. Of note for this clonotype: Its binding antigen is unknown. Base qualities were left out, and no much larger clone turns up one base away.

Via the germline V gene (reference sequence), CDR1 is LNHNV and CDR2 YYDKDF. The trim is 0 bases for V and 1 base for J, with a gap of 11 bases between the germline ends. The CDR3 contains 16 residues, cysteine and phenylalanine counted. The kept DNA is CDR3 alone, 48 bases in frame from the first base. These data were also reused for a study on T cells of mothers and their children. Reported in the second study: Donors were nine systemically healthy Caucasian individuals: three mothers and their six children. cDNA synthesis consumed the entire amount of extracted RNA, loaded at about 1.5 ug RNA in each 15 ul reaction. In the second PCR, the M1S primer introduced both the sample barcodes and 2-4 random nucleotides. Each mother yielded over 10 million TCR beta CDR3 reads and each child roughly 3.1 million reads. Thymic selection similarly shapes TCR recombination output in related and unrelated pairs, with minor effect from inherited differences. Normalized repertoire overlap was always slightly but never significantly higher in related than unrelated mother-child pairs. Persistent microchimeric T cell clones were not detected, at a sensitivity of around 100 clones per million clonotypes. In the study, deep NGS was used to compare the TCR beta repertoires of mothers and children, and features distinguishing related mother-child pairs from unrelated individuals were sought. Mothers averaged about 40 +/- 4 years of age and children averaged around 10 +/- 4 years. Libraries were sequenced on Illumina HiSeq 2000 with 100+100 nt paired-end reads after adapter ligation with NEBNext reagents. To prevent cross-contamination, the mother and child libraries were prepared a month apart and were sequenced in separate runs. For each donor, between about 500,000 and 2,200,000 distinct TCR beta clonotypes were identified. Naive TCR beta clonotypes were estimated from low-frequency clonotypes matched to each donor's FACS-determined naive share, without sorting.

The specimen was blood. This TCR was sampled from a woman aged 40-49 years in good health. The sequence links TRBV15 to TRBJ2-3, and perhaps TRBD2 as D gene, on 7 matching bases. The CDR3 protein: CATSRDRGAGTDTQYF. In nucleotides, the sequence is TGTGCCACCAGCAGAGATCGGGGGGCTGGCACAGATACGCAGTATTTT.